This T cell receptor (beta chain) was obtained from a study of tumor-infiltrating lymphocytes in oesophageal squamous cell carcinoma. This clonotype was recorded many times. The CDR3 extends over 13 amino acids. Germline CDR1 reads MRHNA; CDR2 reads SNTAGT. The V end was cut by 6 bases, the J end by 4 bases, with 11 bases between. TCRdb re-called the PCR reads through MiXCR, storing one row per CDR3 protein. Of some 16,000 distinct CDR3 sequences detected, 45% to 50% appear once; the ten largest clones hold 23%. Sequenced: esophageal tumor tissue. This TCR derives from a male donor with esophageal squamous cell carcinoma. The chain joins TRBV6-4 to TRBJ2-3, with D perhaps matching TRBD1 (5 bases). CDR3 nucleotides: TGTGCCAGCAGCCAGGGTGATTCAGATACGCAGTATTTT. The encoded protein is CASSQGDSDTQYF.